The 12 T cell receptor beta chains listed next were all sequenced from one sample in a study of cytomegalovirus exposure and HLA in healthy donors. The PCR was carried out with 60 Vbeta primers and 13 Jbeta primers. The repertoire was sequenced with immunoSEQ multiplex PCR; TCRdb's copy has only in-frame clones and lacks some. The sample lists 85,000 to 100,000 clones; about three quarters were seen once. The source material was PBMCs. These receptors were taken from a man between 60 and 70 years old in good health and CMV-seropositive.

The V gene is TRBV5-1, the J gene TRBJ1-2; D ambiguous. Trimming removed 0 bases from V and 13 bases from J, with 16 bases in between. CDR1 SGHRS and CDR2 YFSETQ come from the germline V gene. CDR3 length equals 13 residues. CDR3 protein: CASSLGSSANGTF. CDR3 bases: TGCGCCAGCAGCTTGGGGAGTTCGGCTAATGGCACCTTC.

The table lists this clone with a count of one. This CDR3 reads CASSLTPGLNSPLHF. DNA for the CDR3: TGCGCCAGCAGCTTGACCCCAGGGCTCAATTCACCCCTCCACTTT. The V gene is TRBV5-1, the J gene TRBJ1-6; maybe TRBD1 (5 bases). V lost 1 base and J lost 7, with 12 bases in between. Per germline, CDR1 SGHRS and CDR2 YFSETQ. This CDR3 contains 15 residues.

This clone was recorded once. The CDR3 here is CSVGDTAYEQYF. DNA of the CDR3: TGCAGCGTTGGGGACACCGCCTACGAGCAGTACTTC. This chain connects TRBV29-1 to TRBJ2-7; tentatively, D is TRBD1 (6 bases). This CDR3 spans 12 amino acids. The V gene lost 4 bases and the J gene lost 2 bases, with 9 bases spanning the gap. CDR1 SQVTM and CDR2 ANQGSEA come from the germline V gene.

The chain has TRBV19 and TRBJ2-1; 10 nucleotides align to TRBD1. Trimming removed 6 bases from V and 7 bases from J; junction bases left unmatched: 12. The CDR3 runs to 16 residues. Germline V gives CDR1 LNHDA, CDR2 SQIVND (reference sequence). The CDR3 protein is CASRQPGQGTGNEQFF. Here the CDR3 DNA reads TGTGCCAGTAGGCAACCGGGACAGGGGACCGGTAATGAGCAGTTCTTC. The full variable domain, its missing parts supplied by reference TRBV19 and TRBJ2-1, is DGGITQSPKYLFRKEGQNVTLSCEQNLNHDAMYWYRQDPGQGLRLIYYSQIVNDFQKGDIAEGYSVSREKKESFPLTVTSAQKNPTAFYLCASRQPGQGTGNEQFFGPGTRLTVL.

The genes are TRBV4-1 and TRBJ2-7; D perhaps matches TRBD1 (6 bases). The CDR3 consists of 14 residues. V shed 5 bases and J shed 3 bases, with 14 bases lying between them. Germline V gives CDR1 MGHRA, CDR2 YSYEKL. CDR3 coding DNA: TGCGCCAGCAGCTACGGACAGCGTAACTACGAGCAGTACTTC. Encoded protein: CASSYGQRNYEQYF.

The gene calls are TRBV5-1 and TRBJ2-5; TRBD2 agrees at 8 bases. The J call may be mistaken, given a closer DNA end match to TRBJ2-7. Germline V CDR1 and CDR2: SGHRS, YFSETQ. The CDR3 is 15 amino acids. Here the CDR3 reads CASSLTTGGAYEQYF. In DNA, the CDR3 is TGCGCCAGCAGCCTTACGACCGGGGGGGCCTACGAGCAGTACTTC.

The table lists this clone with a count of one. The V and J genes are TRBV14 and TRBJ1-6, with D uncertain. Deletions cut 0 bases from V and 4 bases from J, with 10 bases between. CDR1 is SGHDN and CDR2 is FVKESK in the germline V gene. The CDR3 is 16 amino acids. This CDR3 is CASSQEGRGYNSPLHF. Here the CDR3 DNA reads TGTGCCAGCAGCCAAGAAGGGAGAGGTTATAATTCACCCCTCCACTTT.

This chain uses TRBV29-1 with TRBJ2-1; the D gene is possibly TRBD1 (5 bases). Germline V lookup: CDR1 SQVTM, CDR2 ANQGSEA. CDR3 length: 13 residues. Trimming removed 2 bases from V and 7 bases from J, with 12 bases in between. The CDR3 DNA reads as TGCAGCGTTGAAAGGGGCCCGCCGAATGAGCAGTTCTTC. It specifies CSVERGPPNEQFF.

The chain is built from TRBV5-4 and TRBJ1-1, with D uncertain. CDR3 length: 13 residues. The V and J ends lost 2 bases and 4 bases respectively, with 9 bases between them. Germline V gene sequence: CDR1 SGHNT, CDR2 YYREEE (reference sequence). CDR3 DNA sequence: TGTGCCAGCAGCTTTGCTGGGAGCACTGAAGCTTTCTTT. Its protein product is CASSFAGSTEAFF.

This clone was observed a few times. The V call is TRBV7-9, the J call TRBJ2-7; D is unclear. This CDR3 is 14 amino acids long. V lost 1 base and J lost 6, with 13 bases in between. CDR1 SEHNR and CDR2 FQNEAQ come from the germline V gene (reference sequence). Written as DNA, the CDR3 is TGTGCCAGCAGCTTAGAATCGACTCTGATCGAGCAGTACTTC. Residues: CASSLESTLIEQYF. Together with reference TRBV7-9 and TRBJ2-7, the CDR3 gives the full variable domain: DTGVSQNPRHKITKRGQNVTFRCDPISEHNRLYWYRQTLGQGPEFLTYFQNEAQLEKSRLLSDRFSAERPKGSFSTLEIQRTEQGDSAMYLCASSLESTLIEQYFGPGTRLTVT.

CDR3 loop: CASSPRGGRVRSQYF. CDR3 nucleotide sequence: TGCGCCAGCAGTCCCCGGGGGGGGCGGGTTAGATCGCAGTATTTT. The chain couples TRBV4-3 to TRBJ2-3; 8 bases fit TRBD2. Trimming at V came to 6 bases and at J to 10 bases, leaving 15 bases not matched to a gene. Germline assignment: CDR1 LGHNA and CDR2 YSLEER. The CDR3 runs 15 residues.

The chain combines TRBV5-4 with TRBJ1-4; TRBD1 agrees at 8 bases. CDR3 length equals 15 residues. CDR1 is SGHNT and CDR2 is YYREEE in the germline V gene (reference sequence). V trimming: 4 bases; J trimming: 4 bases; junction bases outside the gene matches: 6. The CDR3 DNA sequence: TGTGCCAGCAGCCCTAGACAGGGGAATAATGAAAAACTGTTTTTT. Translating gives CASSPRQGNNEKLFF.